This T cell receptor beta chain was captured by sequencing in a study of shared clonotypes between healthy human individuals. There were only Caucasian adults among the donors, and all lived in Nashville, Tennessee. The protocol was immunoSEQ multiplex PCR, while the TCRdb copy is restricted to in-frame clones and leaves out a portion. This table has fewer than 650,000 clones, around 78% appearing once. A remark on this clone: Relative to the germline gene, one junction end is altered; a read error may explain this.

CDR1 and CDR2 from the germline V gene are MNHNS and SASEGT. The CDR3 loop spans 14 amino acids. The sequence came from a woman aged 40 to 49 in good health. Some clones in this sample may be carry-over from other donors' samples. The V call is TRBV6-1, the J call TRBJ2-4; 10 bases match TRBD2. Sequencing input: PBMCs. The CDR3 DNA reads as TGTGCCAGCAGTGACGAGCGGGAGGGCCATGTACGGGACTTC. Residues: CASSDEREGHVRDF.